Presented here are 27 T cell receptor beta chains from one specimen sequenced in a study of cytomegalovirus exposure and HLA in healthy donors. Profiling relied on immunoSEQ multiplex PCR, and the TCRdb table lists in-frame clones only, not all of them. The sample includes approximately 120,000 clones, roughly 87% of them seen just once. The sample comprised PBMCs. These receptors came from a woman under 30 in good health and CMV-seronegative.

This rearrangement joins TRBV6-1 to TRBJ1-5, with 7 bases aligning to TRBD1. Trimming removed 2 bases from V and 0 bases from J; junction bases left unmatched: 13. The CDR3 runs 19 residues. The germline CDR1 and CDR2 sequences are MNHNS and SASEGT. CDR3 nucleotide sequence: TGTGCCAGCAGTGAATACCGTGGGACAGATAGCTATAGCAATCAGCCCCAGCATTTT. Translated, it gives CASSEYRGTDSYSNQPQHF.

The CDR3 DNA sequence: TGCGCCAGCAGCTCGGGACAGGGGACGAACACTGAAGCTTTCTTT. Protein sequence: CASSSGQGTNTEAFF. The V gene is TRBV5-1, the J gene TRBJ1-1; 10 nucleotides line up with TRBD1. Trimming cost V 3 bases and J 1 base; bases outside gene matches: 3. Germline V CDR1 and CDR2: SGHRS, YFSETQ. The CDR3 is 15 amino acids.

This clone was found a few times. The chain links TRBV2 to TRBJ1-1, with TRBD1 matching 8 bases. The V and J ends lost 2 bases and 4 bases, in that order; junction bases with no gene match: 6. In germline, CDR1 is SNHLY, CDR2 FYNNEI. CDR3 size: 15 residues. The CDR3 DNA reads TGTGCCAGCAGTGAAAACCAGGGGGCAAGCACTGAAGCTTTCTTT. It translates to CASSENQGASTEAFF.

CDR3 in amino acids: CASSPGQGVAGELFF. The CDR3 DNA is TGTGCCAGCAGTCCGGGACAGGGGGTAGCCGGGGAGCTGTTTTTT. The J gene is TRBJ2-2, the V gene TRBV28; 11 bases map to TRBD1. The CDR3 consists of 15 residues. The ends lost 5 bases at V and 6 bases at J; junction bases unmatched: 5. Germline CDR1 and CDR2: MDHEN and SYDVKM.

CDR3 amino acids: CASSQDERATDTQYF. CDR3 bases: TGCGCCAGCAGCCAAGATGAGAGAGCGACAGATACGCAGTATTTT. The chain couples TRBV4-3 to TRBJ2-3; D call uncertain. The CDR3 has 15 amino acids. With 0 bases removed from V and 3 bases from J, the gap between germline ends came to 10 bases. CDR1 is LGHNA, CDR2 YSLEER, per germline.

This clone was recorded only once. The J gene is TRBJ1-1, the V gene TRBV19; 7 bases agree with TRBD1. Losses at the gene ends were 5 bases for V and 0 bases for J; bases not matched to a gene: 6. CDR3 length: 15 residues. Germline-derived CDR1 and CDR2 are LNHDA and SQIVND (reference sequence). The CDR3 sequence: CASSGGDRMNTEAFF. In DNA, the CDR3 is TGTGCCAGTAGTGGAGGGGACAGAATGAACACTGAAGCTTTCTTT.

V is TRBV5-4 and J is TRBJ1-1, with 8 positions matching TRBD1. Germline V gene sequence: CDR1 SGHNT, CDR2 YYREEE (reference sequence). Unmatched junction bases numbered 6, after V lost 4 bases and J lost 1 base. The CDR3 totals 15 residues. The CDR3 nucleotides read TGTGCCAGCAGCGTAACAGGGGGAACGAACACTGAAGCTTTCTTT. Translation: CASSVTGGTNTEAFF. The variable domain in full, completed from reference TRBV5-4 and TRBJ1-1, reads ETGVTQSPTHLIKTRGQQVTLRCSSQSGHNTVSWYQQALGQGPQFIFQYYREEENGRGNFPPRFSGLQFPNYSSELNVNALELDDSALYLCASSVTGGTNTEAFFGQGTRLTVV.

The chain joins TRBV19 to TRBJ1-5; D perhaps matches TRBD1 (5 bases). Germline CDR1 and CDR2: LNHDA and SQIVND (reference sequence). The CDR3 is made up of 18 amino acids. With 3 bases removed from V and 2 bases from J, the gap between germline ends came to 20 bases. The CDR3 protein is CASSIFRGGPGGNQPQHF. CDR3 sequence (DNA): TGTGCCAGTAGTATCTTTAGGGGCGGCCCAGGAGGCAATCAGCCCCAGCATTTT. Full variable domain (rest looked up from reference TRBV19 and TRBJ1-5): DGGITQSPKYLFRKEGQNVTLSCEQNLNHDAMYWYRQDPGQGLRLIYYSQIVNDFQKGDIAEGYSVSREKKESFPLTVTSAQKNPTAFYLCASSIFRGGPGGNQPQHFGDGTRLSIL.

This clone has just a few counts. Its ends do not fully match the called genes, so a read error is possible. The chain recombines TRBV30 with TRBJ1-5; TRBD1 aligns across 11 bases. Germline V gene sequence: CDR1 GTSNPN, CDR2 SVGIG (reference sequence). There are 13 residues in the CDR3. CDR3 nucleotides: TGTGCCTGGCGGACAGGGGGCAACCAGCCCCAGCATTTT. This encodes CAWRTGGNQPQHF.

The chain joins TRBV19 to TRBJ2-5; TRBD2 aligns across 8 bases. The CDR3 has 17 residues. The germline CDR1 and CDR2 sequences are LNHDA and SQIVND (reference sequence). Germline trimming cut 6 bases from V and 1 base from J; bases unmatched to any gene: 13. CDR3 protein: CASRTRGLAGSQETQYF. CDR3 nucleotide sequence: TGTGCCAGTAGGACCCGTGGTCTAGCGGGCTCCCAAGAGACCCAGTACTTC.

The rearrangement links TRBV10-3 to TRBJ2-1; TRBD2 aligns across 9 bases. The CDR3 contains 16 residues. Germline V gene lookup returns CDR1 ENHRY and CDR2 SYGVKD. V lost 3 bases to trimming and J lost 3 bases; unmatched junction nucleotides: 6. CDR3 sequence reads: CAISEGASGVYNEQFF. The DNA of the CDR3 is TGTGCCATCAGTGAAGGTGCTAGCGGGGTCTACAATGAGCAGTTCTTC.

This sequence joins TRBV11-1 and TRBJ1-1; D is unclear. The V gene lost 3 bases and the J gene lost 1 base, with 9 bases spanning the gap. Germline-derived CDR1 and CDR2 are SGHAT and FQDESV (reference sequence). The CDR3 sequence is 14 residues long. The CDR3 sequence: CASSLETANTEAFF. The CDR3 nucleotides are TGTGCCAGCAGCTTGGAGACGGCGAACACTGAAGCTTTCTTT.

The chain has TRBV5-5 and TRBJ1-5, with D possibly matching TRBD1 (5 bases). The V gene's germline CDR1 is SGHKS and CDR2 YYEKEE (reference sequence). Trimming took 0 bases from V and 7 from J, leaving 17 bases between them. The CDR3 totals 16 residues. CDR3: CASSLGDSPNGQPQHF. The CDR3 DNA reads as TGTGCCAGCAGCTTGGGGGACTCCCCCAATGGACAGCCCCAGCATTTT.

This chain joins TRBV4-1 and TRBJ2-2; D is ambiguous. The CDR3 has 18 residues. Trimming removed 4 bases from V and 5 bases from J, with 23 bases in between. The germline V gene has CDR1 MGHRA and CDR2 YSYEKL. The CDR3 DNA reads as TGCGCCAGCAGCCCGCTATTCTTGTGGGTTTCGGAGACCGGGGAGCTGTTTTTT. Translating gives CASSPLFLWVSETGELFF.

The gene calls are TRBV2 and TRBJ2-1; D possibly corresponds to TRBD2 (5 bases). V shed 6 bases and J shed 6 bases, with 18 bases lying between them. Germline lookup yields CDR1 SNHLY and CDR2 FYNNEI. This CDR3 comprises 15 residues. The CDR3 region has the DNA TGTGCCAGCAGGGGAAGGGAGACCGATTTCAATGAGCAGTTCTTC. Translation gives CASRGRETDFNEQFF.

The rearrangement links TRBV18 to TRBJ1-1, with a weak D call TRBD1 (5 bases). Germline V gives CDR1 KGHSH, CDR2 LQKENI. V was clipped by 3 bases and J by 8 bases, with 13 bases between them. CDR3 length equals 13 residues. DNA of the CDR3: TGTGCCAGCTCACCTCTCGACAGTTTAGAAGCTTTCTTT. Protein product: CASSPLDSLEAFF.

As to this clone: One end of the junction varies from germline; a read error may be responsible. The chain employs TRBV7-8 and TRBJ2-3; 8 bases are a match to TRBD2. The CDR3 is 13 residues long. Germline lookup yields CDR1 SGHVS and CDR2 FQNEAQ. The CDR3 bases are TGTGCCAGCAGCCCCTTGACTAGCGAAGAAACGGATTTT. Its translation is CASSPLTSEETDF.

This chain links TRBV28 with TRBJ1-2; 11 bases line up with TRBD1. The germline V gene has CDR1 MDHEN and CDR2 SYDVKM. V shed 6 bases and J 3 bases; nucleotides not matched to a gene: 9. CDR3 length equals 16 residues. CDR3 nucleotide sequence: TGTGCCAGCAGCTACGCCGGGACAGGGGGGGACTATGGCTACACCTTC. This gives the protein CASSYAGTGGDYGYTF.

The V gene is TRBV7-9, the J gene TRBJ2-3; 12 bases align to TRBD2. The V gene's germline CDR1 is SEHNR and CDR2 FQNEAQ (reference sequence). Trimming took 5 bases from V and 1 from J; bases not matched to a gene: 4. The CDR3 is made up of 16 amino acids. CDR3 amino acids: CASSLRLAGGTDTQYF. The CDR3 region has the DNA TGTGCCAGCAGCCTTCGACTAGCGGGGGGCACAGATACGCAGTATTTT.

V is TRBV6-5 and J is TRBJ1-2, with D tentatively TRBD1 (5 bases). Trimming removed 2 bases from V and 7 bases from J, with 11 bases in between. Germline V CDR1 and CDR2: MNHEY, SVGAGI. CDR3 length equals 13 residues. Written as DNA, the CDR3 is TGTGCCAGCAGTTACGCGGGGGGACGTGGCTACACCTTC. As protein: CASSYAGGRGYTF.

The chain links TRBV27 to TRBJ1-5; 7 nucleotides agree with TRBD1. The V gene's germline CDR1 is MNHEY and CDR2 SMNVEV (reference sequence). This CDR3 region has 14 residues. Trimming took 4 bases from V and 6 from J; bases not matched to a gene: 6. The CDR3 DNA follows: TGTGCCAGCAGTTCCGGGACAGTTCTTCAGCCCCAGCATTTT. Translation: CASSSGTVLQPQHF.

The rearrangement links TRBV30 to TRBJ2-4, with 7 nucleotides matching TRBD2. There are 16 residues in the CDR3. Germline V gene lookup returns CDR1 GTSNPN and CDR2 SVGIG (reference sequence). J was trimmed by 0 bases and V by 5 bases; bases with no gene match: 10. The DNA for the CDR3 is TGTGCCTGGTTTCCCAGGACTAGGTTAGCCAAAAACATTCAGTACTTC. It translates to CAWFPRTRLAKNIQYF.

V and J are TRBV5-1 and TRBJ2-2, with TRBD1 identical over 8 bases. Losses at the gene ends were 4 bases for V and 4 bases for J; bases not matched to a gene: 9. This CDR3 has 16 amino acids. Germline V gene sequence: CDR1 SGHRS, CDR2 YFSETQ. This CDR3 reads CASSRIDRGGTGELFF. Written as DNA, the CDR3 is TGCGCCAGCAGCCGCATCGACAGGGGAGGCACCGGGGAGCTGTTTTTT. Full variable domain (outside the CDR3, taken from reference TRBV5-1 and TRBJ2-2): KAGVTQTPRYLIKTRGQQVTLSCSPISGHRSVSWYQQTPGQGLQFLFEYFSETQRNKGNFPGRFSGRQFSNSRSEMNVSTLELGDSALYLCASSRIDRGGTGELFFGEGSRLTVL.

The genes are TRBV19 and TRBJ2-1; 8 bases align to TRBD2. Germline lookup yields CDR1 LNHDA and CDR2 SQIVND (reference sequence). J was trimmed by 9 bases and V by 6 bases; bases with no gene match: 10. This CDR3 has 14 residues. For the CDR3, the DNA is TGTGCCAGTAGGCCGGGACTAGGGACTAGTGAGCAGTTCTTC. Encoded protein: CASRPGLGTSEQFF.

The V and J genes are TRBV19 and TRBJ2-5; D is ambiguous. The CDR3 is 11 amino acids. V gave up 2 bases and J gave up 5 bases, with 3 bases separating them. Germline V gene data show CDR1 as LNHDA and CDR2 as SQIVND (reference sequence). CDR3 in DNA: TGTGCCAGTAGTATACGGGAGACCCAGTACTTC. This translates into CASSIRETQYF.

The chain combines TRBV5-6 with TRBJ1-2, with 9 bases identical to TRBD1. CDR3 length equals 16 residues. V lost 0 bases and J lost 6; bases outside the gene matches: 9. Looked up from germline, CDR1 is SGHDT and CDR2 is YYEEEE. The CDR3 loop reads CASSLDYLTGGHGYTF. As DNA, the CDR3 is TGTGCCAGCAGCTTGGATTATTTAACAGGGGGCCATGGCTACACCTTC.

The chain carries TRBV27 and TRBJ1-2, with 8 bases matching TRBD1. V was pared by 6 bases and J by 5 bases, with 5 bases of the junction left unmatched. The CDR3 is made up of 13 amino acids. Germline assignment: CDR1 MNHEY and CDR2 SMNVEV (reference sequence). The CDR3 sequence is CASSNGQGYGYTF. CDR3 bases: TGTGCCAGCAGCAACGGACAGGGATATGGCTACACCTTC.